Listed below are T cell receptor beta chains from one sample, sequenced in a study of cytomegalovirus exposure and HLA in healthy donors. This table comes from immunoSEQ multiplex PCR, and its TCRdb copy is limited to in-frame clones, with some not included. The sample yields about 82,000 clones, about 77% seen once. Sample: PBMCs. The receptor set was obtained from a middle-aged man in good health and CMV-seronegative. CDR3s include the opening cysteine and the closing phenylalanine or tryptophan. A D gene is named only where the DNA matches it firmly. Clone size is given for some rows only: seen once, a few or many times, or a class if the clone is expanded.

>NA|TRBJ1-1|TRBV14|few
TGTGCCAGCAGCCTGCAGGGGAACACTGAAGCTTTCTTT
CASSLQGNTEAFF
>TRBD1|TRBJ2-7|TRBV9|few
TGTGCCAGCAGCGCAGAGACAGGGGGCACCTACGAGCAGTACTTC
CASSAETGGTYEQYF
>TRBD2|TRBJ2-5|TRBV7-6|NA
TGTGCCAGCAGCTTGAACCCTCGCGGGCGGGGGATACAAGAGACCCAGTACTTC
CASSLNPRGRGIQETQYF
>NA|TRBJ2-5|TRBV7-8|NA
TGTGCCAGCAGCGACGGGGCTTACGAAGGAGGGGAGACCCAGTACTTC
CASSDGAYEGGETQYF
>TRBD2|TRBJ2-3|TRBV4-3|NA
TGCGCCAGCAGCCCCAAGGCCCCAAGCGGGGGAGGGACAGATACGCAGTATTTT
CASSPKAPSGGGTDTQYF
>TRBD1|TRBJ1-4|TRBV19|NA
TGTGCCAGTAGTCCTTACAGGGGGTTGAGGGAAAAACTGTTTTTT
CASSPYRGLREKLFF
>NA|TRBJ2-2|TRBV4-1|NA
TGCGCCAGCAGCCTAGGAGGGGCGGGGCCTTACACCGGGGAGCTGTTTTTT
CASSLGGAGPYTGELFF
>TRBD1|TRBJ1-4|TRBV7-9|NA
TGTGCCAGCAGCTACGACAGGGGCCGTGCGAATGAGAAACTGTTTTTT
CASSYDRGRANEKLFF
>NA|TRBJ1-6|TRBV7-9|NA
TGTGCCAGCAGCCGCGGGGGGGCTTCGCGGTATAATTCACCCCTCCACTTT
CASSRGGASRYNSPLHF
>NA|TRBJ1-3|TRBV4-1|few
TGCGCCAGCAGCCAAGATGCGCAACTCGGTCTACCCTCTGGAAACACCATATATTTT
CASSQDAQLGLPSGNTIYF
>TRBD1|TRBJ1-6|TRBV19|NA
TGTGCCAGTATTGCCCGGGACAGGGGAGATTTTGGTTCACCCCTCCACTTT
CASIARDRGDFGSPLHF
>NA|TRBJ2-2|TRBV6-5|NA
TGTGCCAGCAGTTACGGACAGACCGGGGAGCTGTTTTTT
CASSYGQTGELFF
>TRBD1|TRBJ1-1|TRBV5-1|few
TGCGCCAGCAGCGGACAGGGGCTCGGTGAAGCTTTCTTT
CASSGQGLGEAFF
>NA|TRBJ1-3|TRBV20-1|NA
TGCAGTGCGGGGGGTAGAAACACCATATATTTT
CSAGGRNTIYF
>NA|TRBJ1-3|TRBV6-1|NA
TGTGCCAGCAGCCCGGTGCGGGGGGGACGAAACACCATATATTTT
CASSPVRGGRNTIYF
>NA|TRBJ2-1|TRBV5-5|NA
TGTGCCAGCAGCTCCCGGGAAATATACAATGAGCAGTTCTTC
CASSSREIYNEQFF
>NA|TRBJ1-4|TRBV19|NA
TGTGCCAGTAGTGCAGCCTTCCCAGGGTTAGGTGAAAAACTGTTTTTT
CASSAAFPGLGEKLFF
>TRBD2|TRBJ2-1|TRBV4-2|NA
TGTGCCAGCAGTATAGCGGGGGGGACCAACAATGAGCAGTTCTTC
CASSIAGGTNNEQFF
>NA|TRBJ2-5|TRBV12-2|NA
TGTGCAAGTCGCACACCTAAGGGGACTAGCAGGGTCCAAGAGACCCAGTACTTC
CASRTPKGTSRVQETQYF
>NA|TRBJ1-6|TRBV19|NA
TGTGCCAGTAGTGTGGGAGGAGCTAATTCACCCCTCCACTTT
CASSVGGANSPLHF
>NA|TRBJ1-2|TRBV28|NA
TGTGCCAGCAGCTCCGACAGCTATGGCTACACCTTC
CASSSDSYGYTF
>TRBD1|TRBJ2-3|TRBV18|NA
TGTGCCAGCTCACCGGGCAGGGGGCCGTTCACAGATACGCAGTATTTT
CASSPGRGPFTDTQYF
>TRBD1|TRBJ1-2|TRBV27|NA
TGTGCCAGCAGTCCGAGACAGGGGCTCTATGGCTACACCTTC
CASSPRQGLYGYTF
>NA|TRBJ1-1|TRBV5-1|NA
TGCGCCAGCAGCGCCGCAGGGGAAATGAACACTGAAGCTTTCTTT
CASSAAGEMNTEAFF
>NA|TRBJ1-1|TRBV12-5|NA
TGTGCTAGTGGTTTACGGGAGAACACTGAAGCTTTCTTT
CASGLRENTEAFF
>NA|TRBJ1-2|TRBV5-1|NA
TGCGCCAGCAGCTTGAAAGGGGAAGGGCATGGCTACACCTTC
CASSLKGEGHGYTF
>NA|TRBJ2-1|TRBV28|NA
TGTGCCAGCAGTTTGAGATTTGAGCAGTTCTTC
CASSLRFEQFF
>NA|TRBJ1-5|TRBV11-2|NA
TGTGCCAGCAGCTTAGATCGGAATCAGCCCCAGCATTTT
CASSLDRNQPQHF
>NA|TRBJ1-2|TRBV18|NA
TGTGCCAGCTCAGAGGGCCCCTATGGCTACACCTTC
CASSEGPYGYTF
>NA|TRBJ1-6|TRBV30|few
TGTGCCTGGAGTAGGGGAGGAAATTCACCCCTCCACTTT
CAWSRGGNSPLHF
>TRBD1|TRBJ1-2|TRBV5-4|NA
TGTGCCAGCAGCTGGATGGACAGGGGGCTTAGTTACACCTTC
CASSWMDRGLSYTF
>TRBD1|TRBJ1-2|TRBV7-9|NA
TGTGCCAGCAGCTCAAGAGGGGGCGGGTATGGCTACACCTTC
CASSSRGGGYGYTF
>NA|TRBJ1-6|TRBV7-2|NA
TGTGCCAGCAGCTACAGGAGTCTTAATTCACCCCTCCACTTT
CASSYRSLNSPLHF
>NA|TRBJ1-5|TRBV6-6|few
TGTGCCAGCACCCAACAGGGATCTGCACAGCCCCAGCATTTT
CASTQQGSAQPQHF
>NA|TRBJ2-7|TRBV7-5|NA
TGTGTCAGAAGCTTAGGATCTAGCGGGGACTACGAGCAGTACTTC
CVRSLGSSGDYEQYF
>NA|TRBJ1-4|TRBV2|once
TGTGCCAGCAGTACAGGGTATTCTAATGAAAAACTGTTTTTT
CASSTGYSNEKLFF
>NA|TRBJ2-5|TRBV27|NA
TGTGCCAGCAGTCCAAGCAGGGGTGCGGAGACCCAGTACTTC
CASSPSRGAETQYF
>TRBD1|TRBJ2-7|TRBV19|few
TGTGCCAGTAGCCCCCCAGGGGGCTCCTACGAGCAGTACTTC
CASSPPGGSYEQYF
>TRBD2|TRBJ2-3|TRBV7-3|NA
TGTGCCAGCAGCTCCGGGGGGGATACGCAGTATTTT
CASSSGGDTQYF
>TRBD1|TRBJ2-5|TRBV19|NA
TGTGCCAGTAGTGACGACAGGGTGGGGACCCAGTACTTC
CASSDDRVGTQYF
>NA|TRBJ2-7|TRBV7-6|once
TGTGCCAGCAGCTTAGATCTAGGGGGAAGGTACGAGCAGTACTTC
CASSLDLGGRYEQYF